These T cell receptor beta chains were read from a single sample in a study of T cell repertoires in cytomegalovirus infection. TCRdb ran MiXCR on the reads and lists one entry per CDR3 protein. Of more than 500,000 distinct CDR3 sequences listed, approximately 16% were seen once; the top ten hold more than 20%. Sequenced material: CD8+ T cells from PBMCs. These receptor sequences come from a human donor in good health (CMV status not recorded). Some clones in this sample may be carry-over from other donors' samples. The CDR3 runs from the conserved cysteine through the conserved F or W. Each record gives: CDR3 length, V gene, D gene, clone size, J gene, CDR3 protein, CDR3 DNA. A D gene is named only where the DNA matches it firmly. A row's size may be missing; if present it is once, few, many or a size class.

length: 15
V: TRBV6-6
D: TRBD2
size: many
J: TRBJ2-7
CDR3: CASSYSTSGIGEQYF
DNA: TGTGCCAGCAGTTACTCGACTAGCGGGATTGGCGAGCAGTACTTC

length: 15
V: TRBV20-1
D: TRBD1
size: .
J: TRBJ1-6
CDR3: CSAREGTGGGSPLHF
DNA: TGCAGTGCGAGAGAGGGGACAGGGGGCGGTTCACCCCTCCACTTT

length: 11
V: TRBV6-1
D: .
size: many
J: TRBJ2-4
CDR3: CASSEMGIQYF
DNA: TGTGCCAGCAGTGAAATGGGCATTCAGTACTTC

length: 14
V: TRBV25-1
D: .
size: few
J: TRBJ1-1
CDR3: CASSETNMNTEAFF
DNA: TGTGCCAGCAGTGAAACTAATATGAACACTGAAGCTTTCTTT

length: 18
V: TRBV15
D: TRBD2
size: .
J: TRBJ2-3
CDR3: CATSHGLADLLSTDTQYF
DNA: TGTGCCACCAGCCATGGACTAGCAGACCTGCTGAGCACAGATACGCAGTATTTT

length: 14
V: TRBV5-6
D: .
size: .
J: TRBJ2-3
CDR3: CASSKRITADTQYF
DNA: TGTGCCAGCAGCAAGCGGATCACGGCAGATACGCAGTATTTT

length: 13
V: TRBV12-5
D: TRBD2
size: many
J: TRBJ2-1
CDR3: CASALGLAGEQFF
DNA: TGTGCTAGTGCCCTGGGACTAGCTGGTGAGCAGTTCTTC

length: 18
V: TRBV20-1
D: TRBD2
size: few
J: TRBJ2-2
CDR3: CSARDYLAGEINTGELFF
DNA: TGCAGTGCTAGAGATTACCTAGCGGGAGAAATTAACACCGGGGAGCTGTTTTTT

length: 14
V: TRBV9
D: .
size: .
J: TRBJ1-6
CDR3: CASSPYDGNSPLHF
DNA: TGTGCCAGCAGCCCTTACGACGGGAATTCACCCCTCCACTTT

length: 15
V: TRBV27
D: TRBD1
size: few
J: TRBJ1-6
CDR3: CASSPGQGKNSPLHF
DNA: TGTGCCAGCAGTCCCGGACAGGGGAAGAATTCACCCCTCCACTTT

length: 14
V: TRBV5-4
D: .
size: many
J: TRBJ2-1
CDR3: CASSLVQNGDEQFF
DNA: TGTGCCAGCAGCTTGGTACAAAATGGGGATGAGCAGTTCTTC

length: 15
V: TRBV5-1
D: TRBD1
size: few
J: TRBJ1-6
CDR3: CASSLKDRYNSPLHF
DNA: TGCGCCAGCAGCTTAAAGGACAGGTATAATTCACCCCTCCACTTT

length: 12
V: TRBV5-4
D: .
size: .
J: TRBJ2-1
CDR3: CASSGQNNEQFF
DNA: TGTGCCAGCAGCGGACAGAACAATGAGCAGTTCTTC

length: 15
V: TRBV6-1
D: TRBD1
size: few
J: TRBJ1-6
CDR3: CASSEVQGLNSPLHF
DNA: TGTGCCAGCAGTGAAGTACAGGGGTTGAATTCACCCCTCCACTTT

length: 14
V: TRBV28
D: TRBD1
size: .
J: TRBJ1-6
CDR3: CASRQGGSGSPLHF
DNA: TGTGCCAGCAGACAAGGGGGCTCGGGGTCACCCCTCCACTTT

length: 12
V: TRBV10-3
D: .
size: .
J: TRBJ2-7
CDR3: CASSGPNYEQYF
DNA: TGTGCCTCATCAGGGCCCAACTACGAGCAGTACTTC

length: 15
V: TRBV5-6
D: .
size: .
J: TRBJ1-1
CDR3: CASSSGGGPNTEAFF
DNA: TGTGCCAGCAGCTCGGGGGGGGGCCCGAACACTGAAGCTTTCTTT

length: 16
V: TRBV7-9
D: .
size: many
J: TRBJ2-7
CDR3: CASSLTPLRSNYEQYF
DNA: TGTGCCAGCAGCTTAACCCCTCTGCGGAGCAACTACGAGCAGTACTTC

length: 14
V: TRBV7-3
D: TRBD2
size: many
J: TRBJ2-1
CDR3: CASSLTGLAHEQFF
DNA: TGTGCCAGCAGCTTAACGGGACTAGCCCATGAGCAGTTCTTC

length: 13
V: TRBV6-2/TRBV6-3
D: .
size: .
J: TRBJ1-2
CDR3: CASSYGVADGYTF
DNA: TGTGCCAGCAGTTACGGGGTGGCGGATGGCTACACCTTC

length: 15
V: TRBV20-1
D: TRBD2
size: few
J: TRBJ2-1
CDR3: CSANPLAGVLNEQFF
DNA: TGCAGTGCTAACCCTTTAGCGGGAGTGCTCAATGAGCAGTTCTTC

length: 13
V: TRBV7-2
D: .
size: many
J: TRBJ2-2
CDR3: CASSSESTGELFF
DNA: TGTGCCAGCAGCTCCGAGTCGACCGGGGAGCTGTTTTTT

length: 15
V: TRBV20-1
D: .
size: .
J: TRBJ2-7
CDR3: CSARDLQAGTYEQYF
DNA: TGCAGTGCTAGAGATCTCCAGGCGGGAACCTACGAGCAGTACTTC

length: 17
V: TRBV9
D: TRBD2
size: .
J: TRBJ2-7
CDR3: CASSGGEGETASYEQYF
DNA: TGTGCCAGCAGCGGCGGGGAGGGCGAGACTGCTTCCTACGAGCAGTACTTC

length: 15
V: TRBV11-2
D: .
size: .
J: TRBJ2-7
CDR3: CASSLDDSSSYEQYF
DNA: TGTGCCAGCAGCTTAGACGACAGTAGCTCCTACGAGCAGTACTTC

length: 14
V: TRBV19
D: .
size: few
J: TRBJ1-1
CDR3: CASTVGGFHTEAFF
DNA: TGTGCCAGTACCGTGGGGGGATTCCACACTGAAGCTTTCTTT

length: 17
V: TRBV27
D: .
size: few
J: TRBJ1-2
CDR3: CASSLTITQGYAYGYTF
DNA: TGTGCCAGCAGTTTAACTATAACGCAGGGGTATGCCTATGGCTACACCTTC

length: 14
V: TRBV27
D: TRBD1
size: .
J: TRBJ2-1
CDR3: CASSPTGTGHEQFF
DNA: TGTGCCAGCAGTCCGACCGGGACAGGGCATGAGCAGTTCTTC

length: 10
V: TRBV25-1
D: .
size: .
J: TRBJ2-5
CDR3: CASSGQTQYF
DNA: TGTGCCAGCAGTGGCCAGACCCAGTACTTC

length: 15
V: TRBV27
D: TRBD2
size: once
J: TRBJ2-3
CDR3: CASIRAGGGTDTQYF
DNA: TGTGCCAGCATCCGGGCGGGAGGGGGCACAGATACGCAGTATTTT

length: 18
V: TRBV6-6
D: .
size: many
J: TRBJ2-2
CDR3: CASSSTIARHTNTGELFF
DNA: TGTGCCAGCAGTTCCACCATAGCTAGACACACGAACACCGGGGAGCTGTTTTTT

length: 13
V: TRBV6-1
D: .
size: few
J: TRBJ1-1
CDR3: CASSEKGSTEAFF
DNA: TGTGCCAGCAGTGAAAAGGGGAGCACTGAAGCTTTCTTT

length: 13
V: TRBV30
D: .
size: few
J: TRBJ2-1
CDR3: CAWSGGTYNEQFF
DNA: TGTGCCTGGAGTGGGGGGACCTACAATGAGCAGTTCTTC

length: 16
V: TRBV9
D: TRBD1
size: .
J: TRBJ2-1
CDR3: CASSARGQGSYNEQFF
DNA: TGTGCCAGCAGCGCCCGGGGACAGGGATCCTACAATGAGCAGTTCTTC

length: 11
V: TRBV2
D: .
size: few
J: TRBJ1-6
CDR3: CASIGSLHLHF
DNA: TGTGCCAGCATAGGTTCACTGCACCTCCACTTT

length: 12
V: TRBV20-1
D: TRBD1
size: few
J: TRBJ2-7
CDR3: CSVPTGRYEQYF
DNA: TGCAGTGTCCCGACAGGGCGCTACGAGCAGTACTTC

length: 13
V: TRBV7-9
D: TRBD1
size: .
J: TRBJ2-3
CDR3: CASVGQALDTQYF
DNA: TGTGCCAGCGTCGGACAGGCCCTAGATACGCAGTATTTT

length: 14
V: TRBV7-9
D: .
size: many
J: TRBJ2-7
CDR3: CASSSPASLDEQYF
DNA: TGTGCCAGCAGCTCCCCCGCCAGTCTCGACGAGCAGTACTTC

length: 18
V: TRBV6-5
D: .
size: many
J: TRBJ2-1
CDR3: CASSYLPSRVGQDNEQFF
DNA: TGTGCCAGCAGTTACCTTCCGTCCCGCGTGGGACAAGACAATGAGCAGTTCTTC

length: 17
V: TRBV12-3/TRBV12-4
D: .
size: .
J: TRBJ1-1
CDR3: CASSLVRLKTLNTEAFF
DNA: TGTGCCAGCAGCCTCGTCAGGCTGAAAACTCTGAACACTGAAGCTTTCTTT

length: 15
V: TRBV7-6
D: TRBD1
size: many
J: TRBJ2-3
CDR3: CASSAPDREADTQYF
DNA: TGTGCCAGCAGCGCTCCGGACAGGGAGGCAGATACGCAGTATTTT

length: 16
V: TRBV6-5
D: TRBD1
size: many
J: TRBJ2-6
CDR3: CASKGRGNSGANVLTF
DNA: TGTGCCAGCAAGGGCAGGGGGAACTCTGGGGCCAACGTCCTGACTTTC

length: 15
V: TRBV4-1
D: TRBD1
size: many
J: TRBJ2-7
CDR3: CASSPRAGGSYEQYF
DNA: TGCGCCAGCAGCCCCCGGGCAGGGGGCTCCTACGAGCAGTACTTC

length: 15
V: TRBV11-2
D: TRBD1
size: many
J: TRBJ2-7
CDR3: CASSLELQGNYEQYF
DNA: TGTGCCAGCAGCTTAGAATTACAGGGGAACTACGAGCAGTACTTC

length: 13
V: TRBV27
D: .
size: few
J: TRBJ2-7
CDR3: CASSTSKGNEQYF
DNA: TGTGCCAGCAGTACCTCAAAGGGAAACGAGCAGTACTTC

length: 17
V: TRBV27
D: .
size: few
J: TRBJ2-1
CDR3: CANSPVMARGIGYEQFF
DNA: TGTGCCAACAGTCCCGTCATGGCCAGGGGTATCGGATATGAGCAGTTCTTC

length: 14
V: TRBV6-1
D: .
size: .
J: TRBJ1-2
CDR3: CASSEVARVNGYTF
DNA: TGTGCCAGCAGTGAAGTTGCCAGGGTGAATGGCTACACCTTC

length: 15
V: TRBV7-4
D: TRBD1
size: once
J: TRBJ1-2
CDR3: CASSRTGIMDYGYTF
DNA: TGTGCCAGCAGCCGGACAGGAATCATGGACTATGGCTACACCTTC

length: 20
V: TRBV7-2
D: TRBD2
size: many
J: TRBJ2-1
CDR3: CASSLALGLAGGSSYNEQFF
DNA: TGTGCCAGCAGCTTGGCCCTGGGACTAGCGGGAGGAAGCTCCTACAATGAGCAGTTCTTC

length: 14
V: TRBV7-6
D: .
size: many
J: TRBJ1-1
CDR3: CASSLGRGSTEAFF
DNA: TGTGCCAGCAGCTTAGGGAGAGGGTCCACTGAAGCTTTCTTT

length: 13
V: TRBV12-3/TRBV12-4
D: .
size: many
J: TRBJ1-1
CDR3: CASSWRGPTEAFF
DNA: TGTGCCAGCAGTTGGAGGGGCCCCACTGAAGCTTTCTTT

length: 15
V: TRBV5-5
D: .
size: .
J: TRBJ2-7
CDR3: CVSSLVLAPNYEQYF
DNA: TGTGTCAGCAGCTTGGTTCTAGCGCCAAACTACGAGCAGTACTTC

length: 14
V: TRBV7-3
D: TRBD1
size: many
J: TRBJ1-6
CDR3: CASSSGQGDSPLHF
DNA: TGTGCCAGCAGCTCGGGACAGGGGGATTCACCCCTCCACTTT

length: 17
V: TRBV15
D: .
size: many
J: TRBJ1-5
CDR3: CATSSPVGGLGNQPQHF
DNA: TGTGCCACCAGCTCCCCTGTTGGGGGGCTAGGCAATCAGCCCCAGCATTTT

length: 13
V: TRBV7-8
D: .
size: many
J: TRBJ2-5
CDR3: CASRDTPQETQYF
DNA: TGTGCCAGTCGGGACACTCCCCAAGAGACCCAGTACTTC

length: 16
V: TRBV11-2
D: .
size: many
J: TRBJ2-6
CDR3: CASSLAPSRAANVLTF
DNA: TGTGCCAGCAGCTTAGCCCCCTCCCGGGCGGCCAACGTCCTGACTTTC

length: 14
V: TRBV9
D: .
size: few
J: TRBJ1-6
CDR3: CASSVRTANSPLHF
DNA: TGTGCCAGCAGCGTTAGGACAGCCAATTCACCCCTCCACTTT

length: 15
V: TRBV12-3/TRBV12-4
D: .
size: many
J: TRBJ2-1
CDR3: CASSLGGIGYNEQFF
DNA: TGTGCCAGCAGTTTAGGAGGGATCGGTTACAATGAGCAGTTCTTC